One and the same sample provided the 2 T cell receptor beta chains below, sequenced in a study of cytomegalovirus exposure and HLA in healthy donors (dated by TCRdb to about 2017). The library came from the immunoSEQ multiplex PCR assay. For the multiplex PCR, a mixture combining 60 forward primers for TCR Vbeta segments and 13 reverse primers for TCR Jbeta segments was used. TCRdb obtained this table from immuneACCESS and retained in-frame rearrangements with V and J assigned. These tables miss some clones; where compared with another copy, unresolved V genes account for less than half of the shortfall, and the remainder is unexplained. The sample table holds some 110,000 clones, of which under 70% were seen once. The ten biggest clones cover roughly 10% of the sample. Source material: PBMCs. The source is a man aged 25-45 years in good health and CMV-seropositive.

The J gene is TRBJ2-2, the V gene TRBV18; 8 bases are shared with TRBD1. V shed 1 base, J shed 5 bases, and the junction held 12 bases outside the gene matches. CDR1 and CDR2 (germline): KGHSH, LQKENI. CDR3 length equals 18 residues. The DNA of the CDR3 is TGTGCCAGCTCACCACTTGCGACAGGGGTTTGGCGAACCGGGGAGCTGTTTTTT. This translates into CASSPLATGVWRTGELFF.

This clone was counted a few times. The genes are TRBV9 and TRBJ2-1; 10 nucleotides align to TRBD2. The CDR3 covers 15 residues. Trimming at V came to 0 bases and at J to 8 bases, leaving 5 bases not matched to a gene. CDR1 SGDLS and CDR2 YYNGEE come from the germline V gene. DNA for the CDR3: TGTGCCAGCAGCGTAGGGACTAGCGGTATCGATGAGCAGTTCTTC. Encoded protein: CASSVGTSGIDEQFF.